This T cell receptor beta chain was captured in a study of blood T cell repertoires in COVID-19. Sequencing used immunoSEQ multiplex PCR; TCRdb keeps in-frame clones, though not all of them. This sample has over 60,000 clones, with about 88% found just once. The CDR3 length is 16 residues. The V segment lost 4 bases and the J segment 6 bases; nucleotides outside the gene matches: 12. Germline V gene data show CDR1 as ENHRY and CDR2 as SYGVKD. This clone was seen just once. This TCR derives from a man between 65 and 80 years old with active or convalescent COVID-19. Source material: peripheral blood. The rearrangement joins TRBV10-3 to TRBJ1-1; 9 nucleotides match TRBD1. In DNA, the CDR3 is TGTGCCATCAGTGGGGCTAGGGTGACAGGGGGGCCTGAAGCTTTCTTT. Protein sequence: CAISGARVTGGPEAFF.